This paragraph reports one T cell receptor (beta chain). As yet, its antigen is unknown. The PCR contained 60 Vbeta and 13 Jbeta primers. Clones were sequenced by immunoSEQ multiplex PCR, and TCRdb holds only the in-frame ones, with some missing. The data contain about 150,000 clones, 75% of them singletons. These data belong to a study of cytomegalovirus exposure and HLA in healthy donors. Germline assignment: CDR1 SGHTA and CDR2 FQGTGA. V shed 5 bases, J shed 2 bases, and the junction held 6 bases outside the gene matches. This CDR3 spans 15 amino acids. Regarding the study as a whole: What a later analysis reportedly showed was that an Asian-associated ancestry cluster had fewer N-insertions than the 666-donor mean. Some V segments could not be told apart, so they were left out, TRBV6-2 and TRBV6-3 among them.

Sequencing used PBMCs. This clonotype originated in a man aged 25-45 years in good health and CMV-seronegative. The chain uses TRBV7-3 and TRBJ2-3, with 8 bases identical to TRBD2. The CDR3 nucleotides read TGTGCCAGCAGCCCATCGGGGGGGCTCACAGATACGCAGTATTTT. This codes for CASSPSGGLTDTQYF.